This T cell receptor beta chain was observed in a study of blood T cell repertoires in COVID-19. Study-wide background: The samples span acute and convalescent COVID-19 from the United States, Italy and Spain. T cells, B-cell-depleted T cells, or PBMCs provided the cDNA or gDNA that served as material.

The CDR3 length is 14 residues. V lost 3 bases and J lost 4; bases outside the gene matches: 3. Germline loops: CDR1 KGHSH, CDR2 LQKENI. As originally analysed: Reference gene primer amplification gave estimated nucleated cell counts. Here immunoSEQ multiplex PCR was the method, and the copy in TCRdb shows in-frame clones only, minus some. Clone size and V and J calls were adopted from that table, with D and trimming inferred from the DNA. The data contain approximately 38,000 clones, more than 90% of them singletons. The sequenced sample was peripheral blood. This rearrangement joins TRBV18 to TRBJ1-2; 9 nucleotides align to TRBD1. This TCR was sampled from an elderly woman with acute or convalescent COVID-19. The CDR3 reads CASSPGQGGYGYTF. The CDR3 nucleotides read TGTGCCAGCTCACCGGGACAGGGAGGCTATGGCTACACCTTC. Variable domain in full (rest from reference TRBV18 and TRBJ1-2): NAGVMQNPRHLVRRRGQEARLRCSPMKGHSHVYWYRQLPEEGLKFMVYLQKENIIDESGMPKERFSAEFPKEGPSILRIQQVVRGDSAAYFCASSPGQGGYGYTFGSGTRLTVV.